This is a list of T cell receptor beta chains from one sample in a study of cytomegalovirus exposure and HLA in healthy donors. The protocol was immunoSEQ multiplex PCR, while the TCRdb copy is restricted to in-frame clones and leaves out a portion. In the table there are over 150,000 clones, approximately 81% of which are singletons. What was sequenced was PBMCs. The receptors originated from a boy between 2 and 10 years old in good health and CMV-seronegative. The CDR3 runs from the conserved cysteine through the conserved F or W. Each record gives: CDR3 protein, V gene, J gene.

CDR3aa: CASSLGLAGAYNEQFF
v_gene: TRBV7-9
j_gene: TRBJ2-1

CDR3aa: CASSFGRGISGANVLTF
v_gene: TRBV5-1
j_gene: TRBJ2-6

CDR3aa: CASSGDRGGETQYF
v_gene: TRBV2
j_gene: TRBJ2-5

CDR3aa: CASSYSGALGTDTQYF
v_gene: TRBV6-5
j_gene: TRBJ2-3

CDR3aa: CASTIGQGSYNEQFF
v_gene: TRBV19
j_gene: TRBJ2-1

CDR3aa: CASSLGQGIGDTQYF
v_gene: TRBV28
j_gene: TRBJ2-3

CDR3aa: CASGAGRTYNEQFF
v_gene: TRBV2
j_gene: TRBJ2-1

CDR3aa: CASSPDRGPFSTEAFF
v_gene: TRBV5-1
j_gene: TRBJ1-1

CDR3aa: CASSSTSRGTEAFF
v_gene: TRBV7-2
j_gene: TRBJ1-1

CDR3aa: CASRHDTSSYNSPLHF
v_gene: TRBV27
j_gene: TRBJ1-6

CDR3aa: CASSSLLLNSYEQYF
v_gene: TRBV5-6
j_gene: TRBJ2-7

CDR3aa: CASGLVFARGLAGLYQETQYF
v_gene: TRBV12-5
j_gene: TRBJ2-5

CDR3aa: CASSLGGQNYGYTF
v_gene: TRBV7-9
j_gene: TRBJ1-2

CDR3aa: CASSLLQGAPHF
v_gene: TRBV28
j_gene: TRBJ2-7

CDR3aa: CASRRQGVEYF
v_gene: TRBV28
j_gene: TRBJ2-7

CDR3aa: CASTSRTGAGGYTF
v_gene: TRBV5-4
j_gene: TRBJ1-2

CDR3aa: CASRVSGTSTDTQYF
v_gene: TRBV5-1
j_gene: TRBJ2-3

CDR3aa: CATSGRIQGRDGYTF
v_gene: TRBV15
j_gene: TRBJ1-2

CDR3aa: CAPIAWGPSSGANVLTF
v_gene: TRBV27
j_gene: TRBJ2-6

CDR3aa: CASSPTGGGQPQHF
v_gene: TRBV7-9
j_gene: TRBJ1-5

CDR3aa: CASSPTHGKNRFYGYTF
v_gene: TRBV9
j_gene: TRBJ1-2

CDR3aa: CASSFVRTEAFF
v_gene: TRBV5-8
j_gene: TRBJ1-1

CDR3aa: CATSRDGGAGGETQYF
v_gene: TRBV15
j_gene: TRBJ2-5

CDR3aa: CASSLVAGGLNEQFF
v_gene: TRBV5-1
j_gene: TRBJ2-1

CDR3aa: CASSSGEGVREKLFF
v_gene: TRBV6-6
j_gene: TRBJ1-4

CDR3aa: CASSIRPEGEPYNEQFF
v_gene: TRBV19
j_gene: TRBJ2-1

CDR3aa: CASSLGGAKENTQYF
v_gene: TRBV28
j_gene: TRBJ2-3